This TCR beta chain was observed in a study of blood T cell repertoires in COVID-19. The CDR3 sequence is 15 residues long. Germline CDR1 SGHAT, CDR2 FQNNGV. V lost 6 bases, J lost 4 bases, and 8 bases stayed unmatched. Sequenced by immunoSEQ multiplex PCR; TCRdb stores in-frame clones only, minus some. Here the sample spans approximately 260,000 clones, 70% to 90% being singletons. The sample was PBMCs or T cells enriched from blood (not recorded which). This receptor was obtained from a woman between 45 and 65 years old who had been exposed to COVID-19. The chain combines TRBV11-2 with TRBJ2-3; TRBD1 matches at 9 bases. CDR3 coding DNA: TGTGCCAGCAGGGACGGGACAGGGTTGGCAGATACGCAGTATTTT. Residues: CASRDGTGLADTQYF.